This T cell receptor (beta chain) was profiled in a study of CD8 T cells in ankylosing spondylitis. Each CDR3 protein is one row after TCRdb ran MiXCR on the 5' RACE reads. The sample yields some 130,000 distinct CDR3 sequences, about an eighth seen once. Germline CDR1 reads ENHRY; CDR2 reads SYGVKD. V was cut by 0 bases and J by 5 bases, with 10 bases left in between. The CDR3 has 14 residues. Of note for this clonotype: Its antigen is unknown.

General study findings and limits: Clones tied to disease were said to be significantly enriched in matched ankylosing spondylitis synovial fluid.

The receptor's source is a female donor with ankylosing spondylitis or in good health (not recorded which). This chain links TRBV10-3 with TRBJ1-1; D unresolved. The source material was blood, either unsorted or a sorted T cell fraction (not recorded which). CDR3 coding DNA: TGTGCCATCAGTGAGTCGATGGGAGAGACTGAAGCTTTCTTT. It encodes CAISESMGETEAFF.